Listed below are T cell receptor beta chains from one sample, sequenced in a study of blood T cells in healthy people across ages. MiXCR was run by TCRdb on the 5' RACE reads, yielding one entry per CDR3 protein. Altogether fewer than 1,200,000 distinct CDR3 sequences are present, around 27% being singletons, with the ten largest covering around 0.75%. The same data also went into a second study, on T cells of mothers and their children.

Source material: blood. These receptors came from a girl aged 2 to 9 in good health. Both conserved end residues are part of each CDR3. The D gene is left open where the match is weak. Expanded clones are given a class, and other clones once, few, many or no size at all.

clone size	D gene	J gene	V gene	CDR3 protein	CDR3 DNA
NA	TRBD1	TRBJ2-5	TRBV20-1	CSADHGQGAGETQYF	TGCAGTGCTGACCACGGACAGGGGGCTGGTGAGACCCAGTACTTC
few	NA	TRBJ1-1	TRBV29-1	CSVEVGTEAFF	TGCAGCGTTGAGGTTGGGACTGAAGCTTTCTTT
NA	NA	TRBJ1-5	TRBV21-1	CASSLAPENQPQHF	TGTGCCAGCAGCCTGGCGCCAGAAAATCAGCCCCAGCATTTT
few	NA	TRBJ2-2	TRBV6-5	CASSYSRTGTGELFF	TGTGCCAGCAGTTACTCGAGGACGGGGACCGGGGAGCTGTTTTTT
NA	NA	TRBJ2-3	TRBV6-6	CASSYRSGTDTQYF	TGTGCCAGCAGTTACCGGAGCGGGACAGATACGCAGTATTTT
NA	NA	TRBJ2-1	TRBV21-1	CASSKGMGGTYNEQFF	TGTGCCAGCAGCAAAGGGATGGGAGGGACATACAATGAGCAGTTCTTC
NA	NA	TRBJ2-5	TRBV29-1	CSVVTAEETQYF	TGCAGCGTTGTAACAGCAGAAGAGACCCAGTACTTC
NA	TRBD1	TRBJ2-7	TRBV7-9	CASSPDRESREQYF	TGTGCCAGCAGCCCCGACAGGGAGAGCCGCGAGCAGTACTTC
many	NA	TRBJ1-2	TRBV29-1	CSVVEGDYGYTF	TGCAGCGTTGTGGAGGGAGACTATGGCTACACCTTC
NA	NA	TRBJ2-7	TRBV6-2/TRBV6-3	CASSYTSLEQYF	TGTGCCAGCAGTTACACGTCGTTGGAGCAGTACTTC
few	TRBD1	TRBJ1-1	TRBV7-6	CASSGRQGVNTEAFF	TGTGCCAGCAGCGGACGACAGGGAGTGAACACTGAAGCTTTCTTT
NA	TRBD2	TRBJ2-1	TRBV6-5	CASSLGGRAGNEQFF	TGTGCCAGCAGTTTGGGCGGGAGGGCCGGAAATGAGCAGTTCTTC
NA	NA	TRBJ2-6	TRBV29-1	CSVPASGSGANVLTF	TGCAGCGTTCCCGCATCCGGATCTGGGGCCAACGTCCTGACTTTC
NA	NA	TRBJ1-6	TRBV5-1	CASSLDPRELIYNSPLHF	TGCGCCAGCAGCTTGGATCCCCGAGAACTGATCTATAATTCACCCCTCCACTTT
few	TRBD2	TRBJ2-1	TRBV5-1	CASSLGVAGVPNEQFF	TGCGCCAGCAGCTTGGGGGTAGCGGGGGTACCAAATGAGCAGTTCTTC
NA	NA	TRBJ2-1	TRBV5-1	CASSLETPISEQFF	TGCGCCAGCAGCTTGGAAACCCCGATCAGTGAGCAGTTCTTC
few	NA	TRBJ1-1	TRBV4-3	CASSQLRGGSTEAFF	TGCGCCAGCAGCCAACTTAGAGGGGGATCCACTGAAGCTTTCTTT
few	TRBD2	TRBJ2-1	TRBV20-1	CSASNFGTSGGASSYNEQFF	TGCAGTGCTAGTAATTTTGGGACTAGCGGGGGGGCCAGCTCCTACAATGAGCAGTTCTTC
few	NA	TRBJ1-4	TRBV9	CASSAGWEANEKLFF	TGTGCCAGCAGCGCGGGCTGGGAGGCTAATGAAAAACTGTTTTTT
NA	NA	TRBJ2-2	TRBV5-1	CASSLGSLNTGELFF	TGCGCCAGCAGCTTGGGGTCCCTGAACACCGGGGAGCTGTTTTTT
many	NA	TRBJ2-7	TRBV4-3	CASSQDRAHEQYF	TGCGCCAGCAGCCAAGACAGGGCGCACGAGCAGTACTTC
few	NA	TRBJ2-7	TRBV10-3	CATAIDLYYEQYF	TGTGCCACCGCAATAGACCTGTACTACGAGCAGTACTTC